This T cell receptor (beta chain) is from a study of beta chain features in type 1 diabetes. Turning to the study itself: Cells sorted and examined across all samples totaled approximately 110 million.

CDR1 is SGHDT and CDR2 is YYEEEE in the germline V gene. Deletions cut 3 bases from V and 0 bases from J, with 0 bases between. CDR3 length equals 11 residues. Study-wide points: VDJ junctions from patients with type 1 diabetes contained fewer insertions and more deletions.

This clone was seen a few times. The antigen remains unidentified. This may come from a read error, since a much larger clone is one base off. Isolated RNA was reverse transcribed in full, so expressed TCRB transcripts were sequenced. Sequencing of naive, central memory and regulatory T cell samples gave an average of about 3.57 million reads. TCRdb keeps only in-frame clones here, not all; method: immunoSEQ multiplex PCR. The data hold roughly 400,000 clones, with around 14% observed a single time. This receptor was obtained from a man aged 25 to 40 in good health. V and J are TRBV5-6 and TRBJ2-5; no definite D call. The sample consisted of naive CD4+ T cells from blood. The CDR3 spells CASSYQETQYF. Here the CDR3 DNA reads TGTGCCAGCAGCTACCAAGAGACCCAGTACTTC.